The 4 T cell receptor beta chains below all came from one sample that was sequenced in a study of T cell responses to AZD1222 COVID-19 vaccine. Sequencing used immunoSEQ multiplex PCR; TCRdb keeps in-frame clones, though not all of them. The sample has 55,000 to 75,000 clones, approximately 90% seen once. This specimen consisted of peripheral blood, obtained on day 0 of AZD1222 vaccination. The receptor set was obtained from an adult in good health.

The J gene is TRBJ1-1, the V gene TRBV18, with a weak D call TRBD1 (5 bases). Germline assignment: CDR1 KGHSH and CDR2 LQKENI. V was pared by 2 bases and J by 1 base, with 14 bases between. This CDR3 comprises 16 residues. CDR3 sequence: CASSPSGSRGNTEAFF. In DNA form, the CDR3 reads TGTGCCAGCTCACCATCAGGGTCGCGTGGGAACACTGAAGCTTTCTTT.

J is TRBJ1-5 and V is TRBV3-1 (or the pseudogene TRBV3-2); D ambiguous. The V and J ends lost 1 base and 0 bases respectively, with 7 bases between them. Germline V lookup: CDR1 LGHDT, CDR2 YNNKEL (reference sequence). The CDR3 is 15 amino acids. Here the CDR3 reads CASSQGYVSNQPQHF. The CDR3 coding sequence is TGTGCCAGCAGCCAAGGGTATGTTAGCAATCAGCCCCAGCATTTT.

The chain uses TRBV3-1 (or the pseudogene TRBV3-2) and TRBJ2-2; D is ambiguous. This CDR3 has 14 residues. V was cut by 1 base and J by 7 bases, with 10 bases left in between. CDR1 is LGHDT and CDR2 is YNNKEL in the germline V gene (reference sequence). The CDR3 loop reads CASSQVPRNGELFF. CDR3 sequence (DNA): TGTGCCAGCAGCCAAGTCCCTAGGAACGGGGAGCTGTTTTTT.

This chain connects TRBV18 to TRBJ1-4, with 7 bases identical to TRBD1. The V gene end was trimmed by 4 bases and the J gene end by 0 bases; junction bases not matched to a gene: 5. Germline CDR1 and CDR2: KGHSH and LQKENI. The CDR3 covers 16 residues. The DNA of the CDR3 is TGTGCCAGCTCACAGGGACAGCCTGCAACTAATGAAAAACTGTTTTTT. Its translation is CASSQGQPATNEKLFF.